The sequence of this T cell receptor beta chain was determined in a study of memory CD4+ T cells and cytomegalovirus serostatus. The sort gate was single viable CD3+CD4+CD8-CD45RO+ cells for memory CD4+ T cells. As processed by the authors: After removing out-of-frame reads, 2,204,828 distinct TCRbeta sequences remained. The data were produced by immunoSEQ multiplex PCR, yet TCRdb's version contains in-frame clones alone and is incomplete. V, J and clone size are those of that table, while D and trimming were read from the DNA. The data show more than 50,000 clones, with about 73% seen just once and around 0.83% held by the top ten. The ends were cut back, 3 bases at V and 0 bases at J, with 14 bases in the middle. Per the germline V gene, CDR1 is MDHEN and CDR2 is SYDVKM. The CDR3 runs 16 residues.

The TCR was taken from an adult in good health and CMV-seronegative. V usage is TRBV28 and J usage is TRBJ1-2; D is uncertain. The sequencing sample was made of memory CD4+ T cells from blood. In DNA form, the CDR3 reads TGTGCCAGCAGTTTCTCCATCCTCGGATCTAACTATGGCTACACCTTC. Protein product: CASSFSILGSNYGYTF.